A selection of T cell receptor beta chains follows, all from one sample in a study of CD8 T cells in Susac syndrome. From the immunoSEQ multiplex PCR reads, TCRdb called clonotypes with MiXCR, one entry per CDR3 protein. This table has some 200,000 distinct CDR3 sequences, 85% to 95% appearing once. The sequenced sample consisted of CD8+ T cells from PBMCs. The receptors originated from a human donor with Susac syndrome. Each CDR3 is given with its conserved first and last residue. The D gene is left open where the match is weak. Size tells how often a clone was seen (once, few, many) or the class of an expanded clone, and some rows leave it out.

v_gene,abundance,d_gene,j_gene,CDR3nt,CDR3aa
TRBV30,-,TRBD1,TRBJ1-2,TGTGCCTGGAGTGTACAGGGGGCTACTAACTATGGCTACACCTTC,CAWSVQGATNYGYTF
TRBV9,-,TRBD2,TRBJ2-1,TGTGCCAGCAGCACACTAGCGGGAGCCTCCCATGAGCAGTTCTTC,CASSTLAGASHEQFF
TRBV9,-,-,TRBJ1-1,TGTGCCAGCAGCGTAGGGAAGTACACTGAAGCTTTCTTT,CASSVGKYTEAFF
TRBV4-1,-,-,TRBJ2-5,TGCGCCAGCAGACAGGCTGCCAAAGAGACCCAGTACTTC,CASRQAAKETQYF
TRBV7-2,-,-,TRBJ2-4,TGTGCCAGCAGCTTAGACGGGTATACTGTAGCCAAAAACATTCAGTACTTC,CASSLDGYTVAKNIQYF
TRBV5-6,-,-,TRBJ2-2,TGTGCCAGCAGCTCTGCCGCCGCCGGGGAGCTGTTTTTT,CASSSAAAGELFF
TRBV7-8,-,-,TRBJ2-2,TGTGCCAGCAGCTTCGGGCGGGAAGACGCTGCGAACACCGGGGAGCTGTTTTTT,CASSFGREDAANTGELFF
TRBV7-3,-,-,TRBJ2-5,TGTGCCAGCAGCTTAACAGGGAACCAAGAGACCCAGTACTTC,CASSLTGNQETQYF
TRBV20-1,-,-,TRBJ2-3,TGCAGTGCTTCCGAGGGCACGCAGTATTTT,CSASEGTQYF
TRBV12-3/TRBV12-4,-,-,TRBJ1-2,TGTGCCAGCAGCCCAGGGACTGCTATTAACTATGGCTACACCTTC,CASSPGTAINYGYTF
TRBV4-1,-,TRBD1,TRBJ2-7,TGCGCCAGCAGCCAACTATTTACCGGGACAGCTCTCTACGAGCAGTACTTC,CASSQLFTGTALYEQYF
TRBV9,-,-,TRBJ1-5,TGTGCCAGCAGCTCGGGGGGAGGAAACAATCAGCCCCAGCATTTT,CASSSGGGNNQPQHF
TRBV29-1,-,-,TRBJ2-1,TGCAGCGTTGAAAAGGAAGGCTATGAGCAGTTCTTC,CSVEKEGYEQFF
TRBV20-1,-,TRBD2,TRBJ2-3,TGCAGAGCTCTAGCGGGAGGCACAGATACGCAGTATTTT,CRALAGGTDTQYF
TRBV7-9,-,-,TRBJ2-5,TGTGCCAGCAGCTCGTTCCAAGAGACCCAGTACTTC,CASSSFQETQYF
TRBV30,once,TRBD2,TRBJ2-3,TGTGCCTGGAGTGTCGGAGCGGGGGGCCTCACAGATACGCAGTATTTT,CAWSVGAGGLTDTQYF
TRBV9,-,-,TRBJ1-1,TGTGCCAGCAGCGTAGTTTTCAGTAAGGACACTGAAGCTTTCTTT,CASSVVFSKDTEAFF
TRBV4-1,-,-,TRBJ1-1,TGCGCCAGCAGCCCCAGGACCGGGGATGACACTGAAGCTTTCTTT,CASSPRTGDDTEAFF
TRBV3-1,-,TRBD1,TRBJ2-1,TGTGCCAGCAGCCAAGATGGGGCAGGGGGCCTAGTCCACTACAATGAGCAGTTCTTC,CASSQDGAGGLVHYNEQFF
TRBV19,-,TRBD1,TRBJ2-1,TGTGCCAGTAGTGAGGGGGCGGGTTACAATGAGCAGTTCTTC,CASSEGAGYNEQFF
TRBV27,-,-,TRBJ2-1,TGTGCCAGCAGTTTCTCTCCGGGACAGCAGTTCTTC,CASSFSPGQQFF
TRBV24-1,-,-,TRBJ1-2,TGTGCCATAACTTACAGGGCTCTAGAGGGCTACACCTTC,CAITYRALEGYTF
TRBV10-3,-,-,TRBJ2-3,TGTGCCTCCAGGGCCGCTGAATTGGGTAGCACAGATACGCAGTATTTT,CASRAAELGSTDTQYF
TRBV15,-,TRBD2,TRBJ2-3,TGTGCCACCAGCAGACCAACTAGCGTATCTACAGATACGCAGTATTTT,CATSRPTSVSTDTQYF
TRBV4-1,-,-,TRBJ1-2,TGCGCCAGCAGCCAAGATCTAGGGGGTTACGGCTACACCTTC,CASSQDLGGYGYTF
TRBV20-1,-,TRBD2,TRBJ2-7,TGCAGTGCTAGGGGTAGCGGGGGGACCGGCTACGAGCAGTACTTC,CSARGSGGTGYEQYF
TRBV14,-,-,TRBJ2-7,TGTGCCAGCAGTGCCCAGGGAAAGTCGTACGAGCAGTACTTC,CASSAQGKSYEQYF
TRBV19,-,-,TRBJ1-5,TGTGCCAGTACCCCCGGAGGGGCGGGTCAGCCCCAGCATTTT,CASTPGGAGQPQHF
TRBV4-1,-,-,TRBJ2-1,TGCGCCAGCAGCCAAGATCAAGATCTAGGACGGAATGAGCAGTTCTTC,CASSQDQDLGRNEQFF
TRBV4-1,-,-,TRBJ2-7,TGCGCCAGCAGCCAAGGAAGGTTGGAGAGGAAGTACTTC,CASSQGRLERKYF
TRBV4-2,-,-,TRBJ1-6,TGTGCCAGCAGCCAAGGGTTGATGGACAACGATAATTCACCCCTCCACTTT,CASSQGLMDNDNSPLHF
TRBV12-3/TRBV12-4,-,-,TRBJ1-4,TGTGCCAGCAGTCCCGGGGTCAGAGTTGAGAAACTGTTTTTT,CASSPGVRVEKLFF